This T cell receptor beta chain was sequenced during a study of T cells in Graves' hyperthyroidism and ophthalmopathy. Across the whole study: Peripheral blood collection took place at initial diagnosis, before any treatment.

Germline V gene sequence: CDR1 SQVTM, CDR2 ANQGSEA. Trimming cost V 7 bases and J 2 bases, with 14 bases left between them. The CDR3 length is 13 residues. Amplified regions were TCR beta CDR3 sequences from RNA transcripts. The primer set for the first-round RT-PCR of the TCR CDR3 was HTBI. MiXCR was run by TCRdb on the multiplex PCR reads, yielding one entry per CDR3 protein. The sample includes hundreds of thousands of distinct CDR3 sequences, about 19% seen only once; the top ten take roughly a sixth. Diagnoses rested on clinical symptoms, serum thyroxine and TRAb, thyroid ultrasound and orbital computed tomography. Concerning this clonotype itself: Its specificity is unknown.

General study findings and limits: Prediction of ophthalmopathy progression came a median around 6.5 months pre-onset. Blood also held most thyroid clonotypes expanded beyond 0.001.

The specimen sequenced was blood. This sequence was found in a woman between 45 and 60 years old with Graves' hyperthyroidism that later progressed to Graves' ophthalmopathy. The gene calls are TRBV29-1 and TRBJ1-1, with D possibly being TRBD1 (5 bases). The DNA for the CDR3 is TGCAGCGGGACCCCCGGGGGAAACACTGAAGCTTTCTTT. As protein: CSGTPGGNTEAFF.